One sample yielded the 30 T cell receptor beta chains listed below, sequenced in a study of blood T cell repertoires in COVID-19. The table came from immunoSEQ multiplex PCR; TCRdb's copy has only in-frame clones and leaves some out. The sample gives 140,000 or so clones, roughly three quarters of which show up once; roughly 8.7% is in the top ten. Sequenced sample: peripheral blood. The receptor source for this set is a man aged 45-60 years with active or convalescent COVID-19.

The chain carries TRBV7-2 and TRBJ2-3; TRBD1 matches 8 bases. Trimming at V came to 5 bases and at J to 6 bases, leaving 7 bases not matched to a gene. Germline V gene data show CDR1 as SGHTA and CDR2 as FQGNSA. The CDR3 covers 14 residues. CDR3 residues: CASSILQGADTQYF. DNA of the CDR3: TGTGCCAGCAGCATCCTTCAGGGGGCTGATACGCAGTATTTT.

The chain is built from TRBV11-3 and TRBJ2-5; D uncertain. Trimming took 1 base from V and 4 from J, leaving 7 bases between them. CDR3 length: 13 residues. The germline V gene encodes CDR1 SGHNT and CDR2 YENEEA. Written as DNA, the CDR3 is TGTGCCAGCAGCTTAGTTCCCGGAGAGACCCAGTACTTC. Translated: CASSLVPGETQYF.

This clone was counted a single time. The rearrangement uses TRBV2 and TRBJ2-5, with D perhaps matching TRBD1 (6 bases). Germline CDR1 is SNHLY and CDR2 is FYNNEI. Trimming took 6 bases from V and 1 from J, leaving 12 bases between them. CDR3 size: 14 residues. The CDR3 DNA follows: TGTGCCAGCAGAGAAAGGACAGCCCAAGAGACCCAGTACTTC. Protein: CASRERTAQETQYF.

This chain links TRBV28 with TRBJ2-2, with D possibly being TRBD2 (7 bases). V gave up 7 bases and J gave up 7 bases, with 19 bases separating them. CDR1 is MDHEN and CDR2 is SYDVKM in the germline V gene. The CDR3 consists of 15 residues. CDR3 nucleotide sequence: TGTGCCAGCAACTTGGGAGGGGGGTATGGCGGGGAGCTGTTTTTT. This sequence encodes CASNLGGGYGGELFF.

The chain carries TRBV5-6 and TRBJ2-1; D is perhaps TRBD2 (6 bases). V was shortened by 3 bases and J by 5 bases, with 15 bases between the two germline ends. Germline V gene sequence: CDR1 SGHDT, CDR2 YYEEEE. CDR3 length equals 15 residues. CDR3 nucleotides: TGTGCCAGCAGCTACGGGACTGCCCACCACAATGAGCAGTTCTTC. Translating it yields CASSYGTAHHNEQFF.

This clone has a handful of counts. The chain uses TRBV7-9 and TRBJ1-1; D gene ambiguous. Trimming stripped 2 bases from V and 6 bases from J, with 7 bases between. The length of the CDR3 is 12 residues. Germline V gives CDR1 SEHNR, CDR2 FQNEAQ (reference sequence). CDR3 DNA sequence: TGTGCCAGCAGCTTAAGTCTATCTGAAGCTTTCTTT. Translating it yields CASSLSLSEAFF.

V is TRBV15 and J is TRBJ1-2; no clear D gene. The CDR3 spans 15 residues. The V gene lost 0 bases and the J gene lost 1 base, with 9 bases spanning the gap. The germline CDR1 and CDR2 sequences are LNHNV and YYDKDF (reference sequence). The CDR3 region is CATSRDSGVNYGYTF. The DNA of the CDR3 is TGTGCCACCAGCAGAGATTCCGGGGTTAACTATGGCTACACCTTC.

The V and J genes are TRBV24-1 and TRBJ1-1, with D maybe TRBD1 (5 bases). Deletions cut 5 bases from V and 6 bases from J, with 12 bases between. The CDR3 consists of 13 residues. Germline loops: CDR1 KGHDR, CDR2 SFDVKD. The CDR3 sequence is CATSVTGGAEAFF. The CDR3 DNA is TGTGCCACCAGTGTTACGGGAGGGGCTGAAGCTTTCTTT.

The rearrangement joins TRBV2 to TRBJ1-3, with TRBD1 as a possible D gene (5 bases). The germline V gene has CDR1 SNHLY and CDR2 FYNNEI. With 2 bases removed from V and 0 bases from J, the gap between germline ends came to 11 bases. The CDR3 runs 16 residues. In DNA form, the CDR3 reads TGTGCCAGCAGTGAATTGTCAGGGTACTCTGGAAACACCATATATTTT. Translation gives CASSELSGYSGNTIYF.

The genes are TRBV15 and TRBJ2-1; 8 bases align to TRBD2. V lost 0 bases to trimming and J lost 7 bases; unmatched junction nucleotides: 11. This CDR3 comprises 17 residues. Germline V CDR1 and CDR2: LNHNV, YYDKDF (reference sequence). In DNA, the CDR3 is TGTGCCACCAGCAGAGATGGGGCGGGAGGAGGAAGGAATGAGCAGTTCTTC. Protein sequence: CATSRDGAGGGRNEQFF.

This clone was detected only once. The chain carries TRBV5-1 and TRBJ2-3; D gene uncertain. V lost 0 bases and J 0 bases, leaving 11 bases between the germline ends. The CDR3 loop spans 16 amino acids. In germline, CDR1 is SGHRS, CDR2 YFSETQ. Here the CDR3 DNA reads TGCGCCAGCAGCTTGGAAGCCGACACTAGCACAGATACGCAGTATTTT. Translation gives CASSLEADTSTDTQYF. Looking up the rest from reference TRBV5-1 and TRBJ2-3 gives the full variable domain: KAGVTQTPRYLIKTRGQQVTLSCSPISGHRSVSWYQQTPGQGLQFLFEYFSETQRNKGNFPGRFSGRQFSNSRSEMNVSTLELGDSALYLCASSLEADTSTDTQYFGPGTRLTVL.

The J gene is TRBJ2-1, the V gene TRBV7-9; 13 bases are shared with TRBD2. Germline lookup yields CDR1 SEHNR and CDR2 FQNEAQ (reference sequence). The V gene end was trimmed by 4 bases and the J gene end by 0 bases; junction bases not matched to a gene: 3. This CDR3 has 17 residues. CDR3 in amino acids: CASSSWTSGSSYNEQFF. The CDR3 nucleotides are TGTGCCAGCAGCTCCTGGACTAGCGGGAGCTCCTACAATGAGCAGTTCTTC.

V is TRBV16 and J is TRBJ1-5; TRBD1 matches at 8 bases. Trimming took 7 bases from V and 0 from J; bases not matched to a gene: 8. The germline V gene encodes CDR1 KGHSY and CDR2 FQNENV. This CDR3 comprises 16 residues. This CDR3 reads CASTAGTGYSNQPQHF. In DNA, the CDR3 is TGTGCCAGCACCGCCGGGACAGGTTATAGCAATCAGCCCCAGCATTTT.

J is TRBJ2-7 and V is TRBV9; 7 nucleotides agree with TRBD2. The CDR3 has 14 residues. Looked up from germline, CDR1 is SGDLS and CDR2 is YYNGEE. J lost 7 bases, V lost 2 bases, and 9 bases had no gene match. CDR3 in amino acids: CASSVYSGTGEQYF. The CDR3 bases are TGTGCCAGCAGCGTGTACAGCGGGACGGGTGAGCAGTACTTC.

Notes on this clone: The junction and the germline gene differ at one end; a read error may be behind it. This sequence joins TRBV7-7 and TRBJ2-3; D possibly corresponds to TRBD1 (6 bases). The CDR3 consists of 16 residues. Germline CDR1 is SSHAT and CDR2 is FNYEAQ (reference sequence). The DNA of the CDR3 is TGTGCTAGCAGCCTCGACAGCCTCAGGGGAGCAGATACGCAGTATTTT. The encoded protein is CASSLDSLRGADTQYF.

The J gene is TRBJ2-1, the V gene TRBV6-5; D not resolved. With 8 bases removed from V and 7 bases from J, the gap between germline ends came to 12 bases. Germline V gives CDR1 MNHEY, CDR2 SVGAGI. This CDR3 spans 12 amino acids. CDR3 region: CASGLERNEQFF. The CDR3 DNA reads TGTGCCAGCGGCTTGGAGAGGAATGAGCAGTTCTTC.

The chain links TRBV6-5 to TRBJ2-2, with TRBD1 matching over 7 bases. The CDR3 totals 14 residues. Germline V gene data show CDR1 as MNHEY and CDR2 as SVGAGI. J gave up 7 bases and V 10 bases, and 12 bases lay outside the gene matches. Written as DNA, the CDR3 is TGTGCCACCCCGGGACAGCGGTCCGGCGGGGAGCTGTTTTTT. Protein sequence: CATPGQRSGGELFF.

This clone was observed a handful of times. This chain uses TRBV9 with TRBJ1-6; 7 bases match TRBD1. Germline V CDR1 and CDR2: SGDLS, YYNGEE. This CDR3 has 13 residues. V was clipped by 6 bases and J by 8 bases; unmatched bases: 5. CDR3 protein: CASNTGDYSPLHF. CDR3 nucleotide sequence: TGTGCCAGCAACACAGGGGACTATTCACCCCTCCACTTT.

V is TRBV11-2 and J is TRBJ1-1; D is uncertain. CDR3 length: 15 residues. The germline V gene has CDR1 SGHAT and CDR2 FQNNGV. V was shortened by 8 bases and J by 4 bases, with 20 bases between the two germline ends. The chain's CDR3 is CASRKTGYDTTEAFF. The CDR3 DNA follows: TGTGCCAGCCGCAAAACGGGATATGATACCACTGAAGCTTTCTTT.

This clone was detected only once. The chain uses TRBV5-4 and TRBJ1-1; the match to TRBD1 covers 8 bases. From germline, CDR1 is SGHNT and CDR2 YYREEE (reference sequence). Germline trimming cut 4 bases from V and 3 bases from J; bases unmatched to any gene: 5. This CDR3 is 14 amino acids long. The CDR3 loop is CASSTRTGYTEAFF. CDR3 bases: TGTGCCAGCAGCACAAGGACAGGGTACACTGAAGCTTTCTTT. Full variable domain (outside the CDR3, taken from reference TRBV5-4 and TRBJ1-1): ETGVTQSPTHLIKTRGQQVTLRCSSQSGHNTVSWYQQALGQGPQFIFQYYREEENGRGNFPPRFSGLQFPNYSSELNVNALELDDSALYLCASSTRTGYTEAFFGQGTRLTVV.

J is TRBJ2-1 and V is TRBV7-3; no firm D call. V lost 1 base to trimming and J lost 6 bases, with 13 bases between them. CDR3 length equals 15 residues. Germline-derived CDR1 and CDR2 are SGHTA and FQGTGA. CDR3 coding DNA: TGTGCCAGCAGCTTAATGGCAGTGGCTCGCAATGAGCAGTTCTTC. The encoded protein is CASSLMAVARNEQFF.

The gene calls are TRBV15 and TRBJ1-2; 9 bases are a match to TRBD1. V was pared by 3 bases and J by 1 base, with 6 bases of the junction left unmatched. The CDR3 is 16 residues long. Germline V gene data show CDR1 as LNHNV and CDR2 as YYDKDF (reference sequence). In DNA form, the CDR3 reads TGTGCCACCAGCAGGGGACCGGGACAGGGTAACTATGGCTACACCTTC. Translating it yields CATSRGPGQGNYGYTF.

The chain uses TRBV5-1 and TRBJ1-2, with 9 bases lining up with TRBD1. Germline CDR1 is SGHRS and CDR2 is YFSETQ. CDR3 length: 15 amino acids. J was trimmed by 6 bases and V by 2 bases; bases with no gene match: 8. CDR3 DNA: TGCGCCAGCAGCTTAGCTAACACAGGGGGCGATGGCTACACCTTC. Translating gives CASSLANTGGDGYTF.

The sample holds a few counts of this clone. This rearrangement joins TRBV7-3 to TRBJ1-6; D remains unclear. Trimming stripped 5 bases from V and 2 bases from J, with 7 bases between. The CDR3 runs 14 residues. Germline values: CDR1 SGHTA, CDR2 FQGTGA. CDR3 residues: CASSVAPYNSPLHF. The CDR3 bases are TGTGCCAGCAGCGTAGCCCCCTATAATTCACCCCTCCACTTT.

Sample share makes this clone medium-sized. The J gene is TRBJ1-1, the V gene TRBV11-2, with D unclear. The length of the CDR3 is 15 residues. V lost 5 bases and J 4 bases, leaving 17 bases between the germline ends. Germline V CDR1 and CDR2: SGHAT, FQNNGV. The CDR3 DNA sequence: TGTGCCAGCAGCCCCCCGGGAGGGCGGGGCACTGAAGCTTTCTTT. It yields the protein CASSPPGGRGTEAFF.

This chain uses TRBV2 with TRBJ2-6; maybe TRBD1 (6 bases). Germline loops: CDR1 SNHLY, CDR2 FYNNEI. The V and J ends lost 4 bases and 1 base respectively, with 20 bases between them. The CDR3 sequence is 19 residues long. The CDR3 is CASSGGATGPGSGANVLTF. As DNA, the CDR3 is TGTGCCAGCAGTGGGGGTGCGACAGGCCCGGGGTCTGGGGCCAACGTCCTGACTTTC.

The rearrangement uses TRBV15 and TRBJ2-5, with TRBD2 matching 14 bases. This CDR3 is built from 18 residues. Germline loops: CDR1 LNHNV, CDR2 YYDKDF (reference sequence). V shed 3 bases, J shed 4 bases, and the junction held 10 bases outside the gene matches. CDR3 sequence reads: CATSSPLGTSGSSETQYF. In DNA form, the CDR3 reads TGTGCCACCAGCAGCCCTTTAGGGACTAGCGGGAGTTCAGAGACCCAGTACTTC.

V and J are TRBV29-1 and TRBJ1-4; 9 nucleotides line up with TRBD1. Germline CDR1 is SQVTM and CDR2 is ANQGSEA. After removal of 1 base from V and 8 bases from J, the junction contained 5 bases not matched to a gene. The CDR3 runs 14 residues. CDR3 residues: CSVEGTGDAEKLFF. The CDR3, as DNA: TGCAGCGTTGAAGGGACAGGGGACGCAGAAAAACTGTTTTTT.

The rearrangement links TRBV7-3 to TRBJ1-6, with unresolved D. Trimming removed 5 bases from V and 9 bases from J, with 17 bases in between. CDR3 length: 15 amino acids. Germline CDR1 and CDR2: SGHTA and FQGTGA. The CDR3 DNA reads as TGTGCCAGCAGCCACGGGCCCTCGGAGGGTTCACCCCTCCACTTT. The encoded protein is CASSHGPSEGSPLHF. The variable domain in full, with the rest retrieved from reference TRBV7-3 and TRBJ1-6, is GAGVSQTPSNKVTEKGKYVELRCDPISGHTALYWYRQSLGQGPEFLIYFQGTGAADDSGLPNDRFFAVRPEGSVSTLKIQRTERGDSAVYLCASSHGPSEGSPLHFGNGTRLTVT.

V usage is TRBV7-3 and J usage is TRBJ2-7; TRBD1 aligns across 10 bases. The CDR3 extends over 19 amino acids. V gave up 5 bases and J gave up 7 bases; unmatched junction bases: 23. Looked up from germline, CDR1 is SGHTA and CDR2 is FQGTGA. The CDR3 spells CASSATGGLGVGRGGEQYF. CDR3 nucleotide sequence: TGTGCCAGCAGCGCGACAGGGGGCCTAGGCGTGGGGCGTGGAGGGGAGCAGTACTTC.